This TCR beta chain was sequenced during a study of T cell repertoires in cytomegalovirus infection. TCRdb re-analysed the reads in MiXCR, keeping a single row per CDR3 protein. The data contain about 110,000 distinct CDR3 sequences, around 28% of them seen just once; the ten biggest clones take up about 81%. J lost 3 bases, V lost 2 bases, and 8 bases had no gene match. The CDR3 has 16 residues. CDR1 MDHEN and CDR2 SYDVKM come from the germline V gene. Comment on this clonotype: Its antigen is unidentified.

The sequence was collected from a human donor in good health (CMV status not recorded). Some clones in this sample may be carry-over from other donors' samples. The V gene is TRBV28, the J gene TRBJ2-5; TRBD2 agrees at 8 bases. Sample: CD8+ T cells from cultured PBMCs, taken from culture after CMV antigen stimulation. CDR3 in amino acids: CASSLASGGLEETQYF. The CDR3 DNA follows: TGTGCCAGCAGTTTAGCCAGCGGGGGCCTCGAAGAGACCCAGTACTTC.